A selection of T cell receptor beta chains follows, all from one sample in a study of blood T cell repertoires in COVID-19. Assay: immunoSEQ multiplex PCR; the TCRdb copy retains only in-frame clones and omits some. The data show around 250,000 clones, roughly 85% seen once. The sample comprised peripheral blood. These receptors all stem from a woman between 18 and 29 years old with acute or convalescent COVID-19. CDR3s include the opening cysteine and the closing phenylalanine or tryptophan. Each record gives: V gene, D gene, clone size, J gene, CDR3 length, CDR3 DNA, CDR3 protein. D genes are given only for firm matches. Clone sizes are given selectively: once, few, many, or a class where the clone is expanded.

>TRBV29-1|-|-|TRBJ2-1|11
TGCAGCGATTTAGGCGGCAATGAGCAGTTCTTC
CSDLGGNEQFF
>TRBV28|TRBD1|-|TRBJ1-4|12
TGTGCCAGCAGTCCAGGGGGCCTAAAACTGTTTTTT
CASSPGGLKLFF
>TRBV7-6|TRBD1|few|TRBJ1-2|14
TGTGCCAGCAGCTCGGGACAGGGGTGGTTCGGCTACACCTTC
CASSSGQGWFGYTF
>TRBV11-2|-|-|TRBJ1-2|15
TGTGCCAGCAGCCTATGGACGGGAGCTAACTATGGCTACACCTTC
CASSLWTGANYGYTF
>TRBV2|TRBD1|-|TRBJ2-7|13
TGTGCCAGCGGTAGGGGGCGAGGGAACGAGCAGTACTTC
CASGRGRGNEQYF
>TRBV27|-|-|TRBJ2-7|14
TGTGCCAGCAGCTTCGCAGGGTTAACCTACGAGCAGTACTTC
CASSFAGLTYEQYF
>TRBV5-1|TRBD2|once|TRBJ2-3|16
TGCGCCAGCAGCTTGGCACTAGCGGGAAACACAGATACGCAGTATTTT
CASSLALAGNTDTQYF
>TRBV4-3|-|-|TRBJ1-4|16
TGCGCCAGCAGCCAAGACGCTGCAGCAACTAATGAAAAACTGTTTTTT
CASSQDAAATNEKLFF
>TRBV7-9|TRBD1|-|TRBJ1-1|16
TGTGCCAGCAGCTTAGGGGACAGGGGGAGGAACACTGAAGCTTTCTTT
CASSLGDRGRNTEAFF
>TRBV15|-|once|TRBJ2-1|11
TGTGCCAGCGGGCATTACAATGAGCAGTTCTTC
CASGHYNEQFF
>TRBV18|TRBD2|-|TRBJ2-7|13
TGTGCCAGCTCCGGGACTAGTCCACGAGAGCAGTACTTC
CASSGTSPREQYF
>TRBV7-8|TRBD1|-|TRBJ2-7|15
TGTGCCAGCAGCCCCCTCGGGACAGGGTACTACGAGCAGTACTTC
CASSPLGTGYYEQYF
>TRBV27|TRBD1|-|TRBJ1-1|16
TGTGCCAGCAGGACGGGACAGGGATACGTTAACACTGAAGCTTTCTTT
CASRTGQGYVNTEAFF
>TRBV30|-|-|TRBJ1-6|15
TGTGCCTGGAGTGTACTTTGGGAGACGAGGACACCCCTCCACTTT
CAWSVLWETRTPLHF
>TRBV6-9|-|-|TRBJ2-7|15
TGTGCCAGCAGTTATTCCAGAAGGGGGACCTACGAGCAGTACTTC
CASSYSRRGTYEQYF
>TRBV30|-|-|TRBJ1-2|16
TGTGCCTGGAGTAGGTTGGGGGGAATTGCTAACTATGGCTACACCTTC
CAWSRLGGIANYGYTF
>TRBV7-2|-|once|TRBJ2-5|14
TGTGCCAGCAGCTTAGGTAGGGGTCTGGAGACCCAGTACTTC
CASSLGRGLETQYF
>TRBV4-3|TRBD2|-|TRBJ2-3|16
TGCGCCAGCAGCCAAGCCGCTAGCGGGAGCCGTTATACGCAGTATTTT
CASSQAASGSRYTQYF
>TRBV4-3|TRBD2|-|TRBJ2-7|15
TGCGCCAGCAGCCAAGGACAAGCGGGAGTTTACGAGCAGTACTTC
CASSQGQAGVYEQYF
>TRBV18|-|-|TRBJ1-1|20
TGTGCCAGCTCACTTCACTCGCTCTCCGGGACAAAGCAAATGAACACTGAAGCTTTCTTT
CASSLHSLSGTKQMNTEAFF
>TRBV24-1|TRBD2|-|TRBJ2-5|15
TGTGCCACCAGTGAGCTGCTAGCGGGAGGAGAGACCCAGTACTTC
CATSELLAGGETQYF
>TRBV2|-|-|TRBJ1-1|16
TGTGCCAGCAGTGTGCAGGGCTTAAAGATGAACACTGAAGCTTTCTTT
CASSVQGLKMNTEAFF
>TRBV5-8|TRBD1|-|TRBJ1-2|15
TGTGCCAGCAGCTTGGTTGGGACAGTAAACTATGGCTACACCTTC
CASSLVGTVNYGYTF
>TRBV10-3|-|-|TRBJ1-5|15
TGTGCCATCAGCCCCGGACAGTATAGCAATCAGCCCCAGCATTTT
CAISPGQYSNQPQHF
>TRBV7-9|TRBD1|-|TRBJ2-2|15
TGTGCCAGCAGCCACGGACAGGGGGAGGCCGGGGAGCTGTTTTTT
CASSHGQGEAGELFF
>TRBV3-1/TRBV3-2|TRBD1|-|TRBJ1-2|13
TGTGCCAGCAGCGTACAGGGGGTTCATGGCTACACCTTC
CASSVQGVHGYTF
>TRBV7-8|TRBD1|-|TRBJ2-7|17
TGTGCCAGCAGCTTAGGGAGGCGGGACAGGGTCATGTTCGAGCAGTACTTC
CASSLGRRDRVMFEQYF
>TRBV6-2/TRBV6-3|-|once|TRBJ1-2|14
TGTGCCAGCAGTTACTCTGGCAGGGTCTATGGCTACACCTTC
CASSYSGRVYGYTF
>TRBV19|-|-|TRBJ1-5|16
TGTGCCAGTAGTGACCGGGTAGGAGTAAGCAATCAGCCCCAGCATTTT
CASSDRVGVSNQPQHF
>TRBV7-2|TRBD1|once|TRBJ2-5|16
TGTGCCAGCAGCCCCTATCATTCCAGGGGGCGAGAGACCCAGTACTTC
CASSPYHSRGRETQYF
>TRBV4-3|TRBD1|once|TRBJ2-7|14
TGCGCCAGCAGCTCCGGACAGGGGGCCGACGAGCAGTACTTC
CASSSGQGADEQYF
>TRBV11-2|TRBD2|-|TRBJ2-1|19
TGTGCCAGCAGCTTGTCTTTAGGAGCGGGAGATTTGTCCTACAATGAGCAGTTCTTC
CASSLSLGAGDLSYNEQFF
>TRBV10-3|-|-|TRBJ2-7|12
TGTGCCATCAGTCAGGGAACCTACGAGCAGTACTTC
CAISQGTYEQYF
>TRBV27|-|-|TRBJ1-2|18
TGTGCCAGCAGTTCAAGCCGCGCCTGGGACTCTCTTAACTATGGCTACACCTTC
CASSSSRAWDSLNYGYTF
>TRBV28|-|few|TRBJ1-2|15
TGTGCCAGCAGTCACCCCAACAGGCCTTTCTATGGCTACACCTTC
CASSHPNRPFYGYTF
>TRBV14|TRBD2|-|TRBJ2-7|14
TGTGCCAGCAGTCCTCGGGGGGACTCCTACGAGCAGTACTTC
CASSPRGDSYEQYF
>TRBV7-2|TRBD1|-|TRBJ1-1|13
TGTGCCAGCAGCTTGCACAGGGGGACTGAAGCTTTCTTT
CASSLHRGTEAFF
>TRBV30|TRBD1|-|TRBJ1-1|14
TGTGCCTGGAACTGGGGACAGCTGAACACTGAAGCTTTCTTT
CAWNWGQLNTEAFF
>TRBV6-6|-|-|TRBJ1-1|13
TGTGCCAGCAGTTCCGGGGGGAACACTGAAGCTTTCTTT
CASSSGGNTEAFF
>TRBV7-6|TRBD1|few|TRBJ1-2|13
TGTGCCAGCAGCTTGGACAGGGACTATGGCTACACCTTC
CASSLDRDYGYTF
>TRBV11-2|TRBD1|-|TRBJ1-6|18
TGTGCCAGCAGCCTCGGACAGGGGCACAGCTCCTATAATTCACCCCTCCACTTT
CASSLGQGHSSYNSPLHF
>TRBV19|-|-|TRBJ2-2|14
TGTGCCAGTAGTATTGGGACTCCCACCGGGGAGCTGTTTTTT
CASSIGTPTGELFF
>TRBV7-6|TRBD1|-|TRBJ1-1|14
TGTGCCAGCGGGGCTACGACAGGGATCGCTGAAGCTTTCTTT
CASGATTGIAEAFF
>TRBV7-9|-|-|TRBJ1-4|18
TGTGCCAGCAGCTTAGAAGTCCTCATCCTGGGCACTAATGAAAAACTGTTTTTT
CASSLEVLILGTNEKLFF